A single sample gave rise to the 5 T cell receptor beta chains below, sequenced in a study of cytomegalovirus exposure and HLA in healthy donors. Here immunoSEQ multiplex PCR was the method, and the copy in TCRdb shows in-frame clones only, minus some. Among roughly 150,000 clones, about 88% were seen once, and the ten largest hold about 2.3%. Sequenced sample: PBMCs. These receptors were collected from a woman aged 18 to 35 in good health and CMV-seronegative.

The chain uses TRBV18 and TRBJ2-5; 10 bases agree with TRBD2. The CDR3 has 16 residues. J gave up 3 bases and V 3 bases, and 7 bases lay outside the gene matches. Germline loops: CDR1 KGHSH, CDR2 LQKENI. The CDR3 loop is CASSPLPLAGKETQYF. The CDR3 DNA reads as TGTGCCAGCTCACCTCTCCCACTAGCGGGGAAAGAGACCCAGTACTTC.

The chain links TRBV27 to TRBJ1-2; D may be TRBD1 (5 bases). CDR1 and CDR2 (germline): MNHEY, SMNVEV (reference sequence). The CDR3 loop spans 13 amino acids. V dropped 7 bases and J dropped 4 bases, with 13 bases sitting between them. The CDR3 coding sequence is TGTGCCAGCATCGGAACAGGCGCCTATGGCTACACCTTC. Protein sequence: CASIGTGAYGYTF.

The V gene is TRBV5-1, the J gene TRBJ2-7, with 8 bases lining up with TRBD2. Germline values: CDR1 SGHRS, CDR2 YFSETQ. The CDR3 is made up of 14 amino acids. J was trimmed by 3 bases and V by 4 bases; bases with no gene match: 6. CDR3 in amino acids: CASSKTSGGYEQYF. The CDR3 DNA is TGCGCCAGCAGCAAAACTAGCGGAGGCTACGAGCAGTACTTC.

The chain recombines TRBV7-2 with TRBJ2-7; possibly TRBD1 for D (6 bases). V was trimmed by 5 bases and J by 9 bases, leaving 17 bases between them. Germline assignment: CDR1 SGHTA and CDR2 FQGNSA. The CDR3 length is 13 residues. CDR3 in DNA: TGTGCCAGCAGCCCCGGGACACCTGAGGGGCAGTACTTC. Its translation: CASSPGTPEGQYF. The variable domain in full, with the rest retrieved from reference TRBV7-2 and TRBJ2-7, is GAGVSQSPSNKVTEKGKDVELRCDPISGHTALYWYRQSLGQGLEFLIYFQGNSAPDKSGLPSDRFSAERTGGSVSTLTIQRTQQEDSAVYLCASSPGTPEGQYFGPGTRLTVT.

CDR3 nucleotides: TGTGCCAGCAGCTTAACAGGGGCCAACAGCAATGGCTACACCTTC. This gives the protein CASSLTGANSNGYTF. V is TRBV7-3 and J is TRBJ1-2; D may be TRBD1 (5 bases). The CDR3 extends over 15 amino acids. The germline V gene encodes CDR1 SGHTA and CDR2 FQGTGA. V lost 0 bases, J lost 6 bases, and 14 bases lay in between.